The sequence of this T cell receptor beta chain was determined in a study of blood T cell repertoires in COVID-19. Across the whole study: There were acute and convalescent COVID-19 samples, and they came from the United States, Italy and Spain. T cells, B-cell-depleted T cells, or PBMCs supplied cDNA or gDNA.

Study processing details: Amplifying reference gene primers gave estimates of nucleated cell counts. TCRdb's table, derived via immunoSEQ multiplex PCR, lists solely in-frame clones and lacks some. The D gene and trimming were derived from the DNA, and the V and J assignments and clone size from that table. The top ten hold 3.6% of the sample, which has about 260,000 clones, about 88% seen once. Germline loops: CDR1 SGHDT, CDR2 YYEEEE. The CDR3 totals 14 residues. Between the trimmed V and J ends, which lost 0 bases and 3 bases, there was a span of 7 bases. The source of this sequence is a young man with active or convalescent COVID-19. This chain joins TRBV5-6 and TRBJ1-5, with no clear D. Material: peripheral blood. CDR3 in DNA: TGTGCCAGCAGCTTGGCGGGGTTCAATCAGCCCCAGCATTTT. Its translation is CASSLAGFNQPQHF.